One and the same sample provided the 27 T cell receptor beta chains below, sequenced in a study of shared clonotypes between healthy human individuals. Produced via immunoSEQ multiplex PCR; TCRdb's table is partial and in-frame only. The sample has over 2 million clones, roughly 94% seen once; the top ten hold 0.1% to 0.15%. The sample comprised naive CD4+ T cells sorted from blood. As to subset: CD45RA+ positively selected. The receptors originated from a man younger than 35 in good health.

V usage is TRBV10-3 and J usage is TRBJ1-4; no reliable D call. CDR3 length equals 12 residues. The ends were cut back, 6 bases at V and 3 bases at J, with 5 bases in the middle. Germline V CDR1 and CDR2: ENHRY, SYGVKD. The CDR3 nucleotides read TGTGCCATCAGCCTCTCTAATGAAAAACTGTTTTTT. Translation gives CAISLSNEKLFF.

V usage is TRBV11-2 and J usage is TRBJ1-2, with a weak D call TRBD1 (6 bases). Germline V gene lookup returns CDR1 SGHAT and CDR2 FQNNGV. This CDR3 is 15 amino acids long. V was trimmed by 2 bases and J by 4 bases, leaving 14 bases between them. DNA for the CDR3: TGTGCCAGCAGCTTACGGGGGCAGATCTTCTATGGCTACACCTTC. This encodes CASSLRGQIFYGYTF. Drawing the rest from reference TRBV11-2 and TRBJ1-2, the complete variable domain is EAGVAQSPRYKIIEKRQSVAFWCNPISGHATLYWYQQILGQGPKLLIQFQNNGVVDDSQLPKDRFSAERLKGVDSTLKIQPAKLEDSAVYLCASSLRGQIFYGYTFGSGTRLTVV.

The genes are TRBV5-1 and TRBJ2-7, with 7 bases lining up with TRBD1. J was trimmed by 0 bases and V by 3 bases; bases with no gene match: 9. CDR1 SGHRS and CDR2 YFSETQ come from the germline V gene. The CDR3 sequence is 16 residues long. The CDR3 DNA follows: TGCGCCAGCAGCTCTCTCGGACAGGCCCTCTCCTACGAGCAGTACTTC. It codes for CASSSLGQALSYEQYF.

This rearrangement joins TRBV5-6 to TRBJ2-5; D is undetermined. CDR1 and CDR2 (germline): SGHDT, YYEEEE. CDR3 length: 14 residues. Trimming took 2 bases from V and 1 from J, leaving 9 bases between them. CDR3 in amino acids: CASSFGSTQETQYF. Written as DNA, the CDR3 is TGTGCCAGCAGCTTCGGCAGTACCCAAGAGACCCAGTACTTC.

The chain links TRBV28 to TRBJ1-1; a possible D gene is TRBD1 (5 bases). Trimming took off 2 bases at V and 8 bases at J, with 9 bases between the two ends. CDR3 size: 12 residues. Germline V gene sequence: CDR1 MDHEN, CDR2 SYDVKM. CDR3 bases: TGTGCCAGCAGTTTAGCGTCAGGGGAAGCTTTCTTT. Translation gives CASSLASGEAFF.

The CDR3 bases are TGCAGCGTTGTTAACGCGAATGAGCAGTTCTTC. It codes for CSVVNANEQFF. The rearrangement links TRBV29-1 to TRBJ2-1; D gene unclear. CDR1 and CDR2 (germline): SQVTM, ANQGSEA. The CDR3 is 11 amino acids. The germline V and J ends were trimmed by 4 bases and 7 bases, with 8 bases remaining between them.

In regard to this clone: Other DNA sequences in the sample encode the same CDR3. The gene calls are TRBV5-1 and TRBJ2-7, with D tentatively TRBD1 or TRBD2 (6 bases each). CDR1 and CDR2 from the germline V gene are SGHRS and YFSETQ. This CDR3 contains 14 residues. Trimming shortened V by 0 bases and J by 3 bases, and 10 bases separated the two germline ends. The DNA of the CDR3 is TGCGCCAGCAGCTTGGAGGGGGGCCGCTACGAGCAGTACTTC. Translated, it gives CASSLEGGRYEQYF.

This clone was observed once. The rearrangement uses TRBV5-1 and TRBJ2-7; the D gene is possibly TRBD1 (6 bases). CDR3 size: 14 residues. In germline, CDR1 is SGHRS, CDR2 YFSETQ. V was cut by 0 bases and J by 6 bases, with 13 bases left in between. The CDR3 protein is CASSLDPGVGEQYF. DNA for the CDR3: TGCGCCAGCAGCTTGGATCCAGGGGTCGGCGAGCAGTACTTC.

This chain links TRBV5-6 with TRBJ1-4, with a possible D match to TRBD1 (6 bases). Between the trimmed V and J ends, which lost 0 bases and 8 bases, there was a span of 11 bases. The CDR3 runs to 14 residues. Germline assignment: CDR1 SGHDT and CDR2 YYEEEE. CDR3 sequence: CASSLDRVGEKLFF. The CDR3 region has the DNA TGTGCCAGCAGCTTGGACAGGGTGGGAGAAAAACTGTTTTTT.

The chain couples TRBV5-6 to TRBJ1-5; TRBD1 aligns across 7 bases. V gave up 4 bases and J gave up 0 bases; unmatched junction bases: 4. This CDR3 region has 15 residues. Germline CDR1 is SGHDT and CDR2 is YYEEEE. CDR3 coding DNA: TGTGCCAGCAGCCCCAGGGGGTATAGCAATCAGCCCCAGCATTTT. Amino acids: CASSPRGYSNQPQHF.

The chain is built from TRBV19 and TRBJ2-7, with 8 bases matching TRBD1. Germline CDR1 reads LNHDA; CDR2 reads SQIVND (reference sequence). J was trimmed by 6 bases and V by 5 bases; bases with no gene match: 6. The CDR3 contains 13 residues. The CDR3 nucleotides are TGTGCCAGTAGTCCTGACAGGGGTGTCGAGCAGTACTTC. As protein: CASSPDRGVEQYF.

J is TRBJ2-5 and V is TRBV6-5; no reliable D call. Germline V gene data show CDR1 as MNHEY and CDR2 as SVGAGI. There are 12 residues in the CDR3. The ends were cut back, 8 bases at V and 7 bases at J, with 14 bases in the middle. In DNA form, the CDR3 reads TGTGCCAGCCGAGCGTATCCAGGGACCCAGTACTTC. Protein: CASRAYPGTQYF.

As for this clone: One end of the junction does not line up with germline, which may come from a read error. For the CDR3, the DNA is TGTGCCATCAGTGATGTTGGGTCCGGGGAGCTGTTTTTT. This translates into CAISDVGSGELFF. This sequence joins TRBV27 and TRBJ2-2; D call uncertain. Germline V CDR1 and CDR2: MNHEY, SMNVEV (reference sequence). The CDR3 length is 13 residues.

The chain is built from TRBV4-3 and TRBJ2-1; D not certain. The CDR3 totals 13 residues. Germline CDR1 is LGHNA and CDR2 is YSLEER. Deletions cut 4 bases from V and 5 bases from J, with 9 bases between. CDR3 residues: CASSPQFHNEQFF. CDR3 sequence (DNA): TGCGCCAGCAGCCCCCAGTTTCACAATGAGCAGTTCTTC.

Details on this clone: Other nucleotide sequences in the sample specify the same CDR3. CDR3 protein: CAWTRTNTEAFF. CDR3 in DNA: TGTGCCTGGACTAGGACAAACACTGAAGCTTTCTTT. The chain couples TRBV30 to TRBJ1-1, with TRBD1 as a possible D gene (5 bases). CDR1 and CDR2 (germline): GTSNPN, SVGIG (reference sequence). There are 12 residues in the CDR3. Trimming stripped 4 bases from V and 2 bases from J, with 8 bases between.

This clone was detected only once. CDR3 coding DNA: TGCAGCGTTGAAGTCAGGGGGCGCCGGGTGGGGACTGAAGCTTTCTTT. Its translation: CSVEVRGRRVGTEAFF. The chain employs TRBV29-1 and TRBJ1-1; the match to TRBD1 covers 8 bases. CDR3 length: 16 residues. The germline V gene encodes CDR1 SQVTM and CDR2 ANQGSEA. V lost 1 base to trimming and J lost 5 bases; unmatched junction nucleotides: 12.

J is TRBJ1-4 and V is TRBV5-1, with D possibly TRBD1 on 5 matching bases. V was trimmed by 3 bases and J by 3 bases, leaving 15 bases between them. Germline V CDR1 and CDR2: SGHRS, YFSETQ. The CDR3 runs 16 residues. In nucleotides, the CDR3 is TGCGCCAGCAGCTCGACGGGGGATCGGTCTAATGAAAAACTGTTTTTT. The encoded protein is CASSSTGDRSNEKLFF.

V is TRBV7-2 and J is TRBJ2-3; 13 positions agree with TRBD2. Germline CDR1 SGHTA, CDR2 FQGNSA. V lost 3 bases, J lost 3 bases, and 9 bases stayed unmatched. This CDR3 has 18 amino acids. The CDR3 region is CASSFETRTSGSTDTQYF. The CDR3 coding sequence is TGTGCCAGCAGCTTCGAAACCCGGACTAGCGGGAGTACAGATACGCAGTATTTT.

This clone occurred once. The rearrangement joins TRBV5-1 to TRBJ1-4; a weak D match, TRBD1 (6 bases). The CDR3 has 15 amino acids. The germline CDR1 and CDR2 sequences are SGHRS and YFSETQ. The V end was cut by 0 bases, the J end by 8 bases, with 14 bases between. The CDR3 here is CASSLVGAPSEKLFF. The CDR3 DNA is TGCGCCAGCAGCTTGGTGGGGGCCCCGTCGGAAAAACTGTTTTTT. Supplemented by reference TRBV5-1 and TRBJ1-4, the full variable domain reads KAGVTQTPRYLIKTRGQQVTLSCSPISGHRSVSWYQQTPGQGLQFLFEYFSETQRNKGNFPGRFSGRQFSNSRSEMNVSTLELGDSALYLCASSLVGAPSEKLFFGSGTQLSVL.

This CDR3 is CASSPPSSYNQGEKLFF. DNA of the CDR3: TGTGCCAGCTCACCCCCTTCCAGTTATAACCAGGGGGAAAAACTGTTTTTT. The chain recombines TRBV18 with TRBJ1-4; maybe TRBD1 (6 bases). Germline V gene lookup returns CDR1 KGHSH and CDR2 LQKENI. Trimming took off 3 bases at V and 8 bases at J, with 22 bases between the two ends. The CDR3 sequence is 17 residues long. The variable domain in full, with the rest retrieved from reference TRBV18 and TRBJ1-4, is NAGVMQNPRHLVRRRGQEARLRCSPMKGHSHVYWYRQLPEEGLKFMVYLQKENIIDESGMPKERFSAEFPKEGPSILRIQQVVRGDSAAYFCASSPPSSYNQGEKLFFGSGTQLSVL.

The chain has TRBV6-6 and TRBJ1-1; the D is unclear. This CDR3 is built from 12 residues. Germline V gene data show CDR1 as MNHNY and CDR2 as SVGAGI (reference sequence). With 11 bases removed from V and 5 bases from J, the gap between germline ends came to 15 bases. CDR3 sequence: CASSFSVTEAFF. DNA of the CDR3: TGTGCCTCATCTTTCAGTGTTACTGAAGCTTTCTTT.

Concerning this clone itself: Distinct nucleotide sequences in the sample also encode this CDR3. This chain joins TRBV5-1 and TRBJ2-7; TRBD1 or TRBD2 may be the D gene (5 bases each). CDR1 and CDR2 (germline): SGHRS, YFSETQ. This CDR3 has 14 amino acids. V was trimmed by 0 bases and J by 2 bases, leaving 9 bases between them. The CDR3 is CASSLGGVPYEQYF. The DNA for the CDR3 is TGCGCCAGCAGCTTGGGAGGGGTGCCCTACGAGCAGTACTTC.

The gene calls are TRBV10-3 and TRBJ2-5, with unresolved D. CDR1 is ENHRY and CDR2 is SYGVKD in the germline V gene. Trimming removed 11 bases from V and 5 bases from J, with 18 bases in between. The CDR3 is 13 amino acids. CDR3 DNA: TGTGCCTCCAGCAGAGGAGAAGGGGAGACCCAGTACTTC. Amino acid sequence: CASSRGEGETQYF.

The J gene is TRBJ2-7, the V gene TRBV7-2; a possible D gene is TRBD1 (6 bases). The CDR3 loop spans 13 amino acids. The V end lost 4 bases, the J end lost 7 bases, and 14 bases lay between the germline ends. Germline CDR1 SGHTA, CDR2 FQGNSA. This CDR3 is CASSSYSGTEQYF. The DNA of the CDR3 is TGTGCCAGCAGCTCATATTCCGGGACAGAGCAGTACTTC.

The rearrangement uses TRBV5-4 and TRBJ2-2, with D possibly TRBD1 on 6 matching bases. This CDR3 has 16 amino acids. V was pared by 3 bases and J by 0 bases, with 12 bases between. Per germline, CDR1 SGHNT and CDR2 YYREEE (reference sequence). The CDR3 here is CASSSGQKSNTGELFF. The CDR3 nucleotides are TGTGCCAGCAGCTCCGGACAGAAATCGAACACCGGGGAGCTGTTTTTT.

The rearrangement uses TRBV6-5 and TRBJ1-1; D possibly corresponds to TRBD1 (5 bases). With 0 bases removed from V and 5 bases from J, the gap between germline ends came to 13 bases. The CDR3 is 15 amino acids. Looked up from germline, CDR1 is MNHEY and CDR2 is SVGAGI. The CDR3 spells CASSYSPGPGTEAFF. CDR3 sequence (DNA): TGTGCCAGCAGTTACTCCCCGGGGCCCGGGACTGAAGCTTTCTTT.

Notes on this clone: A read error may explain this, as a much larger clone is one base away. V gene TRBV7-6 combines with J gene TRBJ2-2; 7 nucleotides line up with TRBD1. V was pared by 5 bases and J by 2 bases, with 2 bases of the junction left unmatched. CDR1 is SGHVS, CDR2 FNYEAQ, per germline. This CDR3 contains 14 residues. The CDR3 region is CASSRQGNTGELFF. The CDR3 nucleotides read TGTGCCAGCAGCCGACAGGGAAACACCGGGGAGCTGTTTTTT.